The 19 T cell receptor beta chains given below trace back to one sample, sequenced in a study of blood T cell repertoires in COVID-19. The table came from immunoSEQ multiplex PCR; TCRdb's copy has only in-frame clones and leaves some out. The sample gives approximately 100,000 clones, about 88% of which show up once; 2.1% is in the top ten. Sequenced input: peripheral blood. The receptors come from a human donor in a cohort sampled during active COVID-19.

V usage is TRBV9 and J usage is TRBJ2-2; TRBD2 is a possible D gene (6 bases). Germline values: CDR1 SGDLS, CDR2 YYNGEE. V was trimmed by 5 bases and J by 4 bases, leaving 18 bases between them. This CDR3 comprises 16 residues. The chain's CDR3 is CASSATRGSGTGELFF. CDR3 nucleotide sequence: TGTGCCAGCAGTGCCACTCGGGGGTCGGGCACCGGGGAGCTGTTTTTT.

This sequence joins TRBV7-9 and TRBJ1-2; 7 nucleotides match TRBD1. The J segment lost 8 bases and the V segment lost 1 base, leaving 10 bases of the junction unmatched. The CDR3 is made up of 15 amino acids. CDR1 is SEHNR and CDR2 is FQNEAQ in the germline V gene (reference sequence). The CDR3 DNA reads as TGTGCCAGCAGCTTAGTAGGGGGCAATCTAGGAGGCTACACCTTC. Translating it yields CASSLVGGNLGGYTF. The full variable domain, completed using reference TRBV7-9 and TRBJ1-2, is DTGVSQNPRHKITKRGQNVTFRCDPISEHNRLYWYRQTLGQGPEFLTYFQNEAQLEKSRLLSDRFSAERPKGSFSTLEIQRTEQGDSAMYLCASSLVGGNLGGYTFGSGTRLTVV.

The V and J genes are TRBV27 and TRBJ2-7; 11 bases are a match to TRBD2. Germline lookup yields CDR1 MNHEY and CDR2 SMNVEV (reference sequence). The CDR3 is made up of 17 amino acids. Unmatched junction bases numbered 12, after V lost 3 bases and J lost 5 bases. In nucleotides, the CDR3 is TGTGCCAGCAGTTTGGGTAGCGGGAGGGTCTCGGGGAACGAGCAGTACTTC. Translation: CASSLGSGRVSGNEQYF.

The chain employs TRBV25-1 and TRBJ1-3; TRBD1 matches at 7 bases. The CDR3 contains 15 residues. Unmatched junction bases numbered 4, after V lost 5 bases and J lost 0 bases. The germline gives CDR1 MGHDK, CDR2 SYGVNS. This CDR3 reads CASSQSGGSGNTIYF. The CDR3 coding sequence is TGTGCCAGCAGTCAATCAGGGGGCTCTGGAAACACCATATATTTT.

The gene calls are TRBV5-1 and TRBJ1-1; 9 bases are a match to TRBD1. The V and J ends lost 7 bases and 2 bases, in that order; junction bases with no gene match: 9. CDR3 length: 15 residues. In germline, CDR1 is SGHRS, CDR2 YFSETQ. The CDR3 nucleotides are TGCGCCAGCGGACCACCGGGACAGGGTAACACTGAAGCTTTCTTT. Translated: CASGPPGQGNTEAFF.

The sample holds one count of this clone. The same CDR3 arises from other DNA sequences in this sample as well. This chain links TRBV6-6 with TRBJ1-1; 7 bases agree with TRBD1. Germline loops: CDR1 MNHNY, CDR2 SVGAGI (reference sequence). The J segment lost 1 base and the V segment lost 5 bases, leaving 4 bases of the junction unmatched. This CDR3 is built from 14 residues. DNA of the CDR3: TGTGCCAGCAGTCGGGGGACAGCGAACACTGAAGCTTTCTTT. Translation: CASSRGTANTEAFF.

This chain joins TRBV2 and TRBJ2-3, with TRBD2 as a possible D gene (5 bases). V was clipped by 4 bases and J by 2 bases, with 13 bases between them. Germline assignment: CDR1 SNHLY and CDR2 FYNNEI. The CDR3 covers 15 residues. The DNA for the CDR3 is TGTGCCAGCAGTGCTAGCACTGATTACACAGATACGCAGTATTTT. This sequence encodes CASSASTDYTDTQYF. Variable domain in full (rest from reference TRBV2 and TRBJ2-3): EPEVTQTPSHQVTQMGQEVILRCVPISNHLYFYWYRQILGQKVEFLVSFYNNEISEKSEIFDDQFSVERPDGSNFTLKIRSTKLEDSAMYFCASSASTDYTDTQYFGPGTRLTVL.

The chain has TRBV29-1 and TRBJ1-2, with 11 bases matching TRBD1. Germline V gives CDR1 SQVTM, CDR2 ANQGSEA. Unmatched junction bases numbered 16, after V lost 5 bases and J lost 8 bases. The CDR3 length is 16 residues. The CDR3 sequence is CSVFKYPGQGEGGYTF. The CDR3 nucleotides are TGCAGCGTTTTTAAATACCCGGGACAGGGGGAGGGAGGCTACACCTTC.

As to this clone: One junction end disagrees with the germline gene, perhaps due to a read error. The chain is built from TRBV28 and TRBJ1-1; unclear D gene. Germline-derived CDR1 and CDR2 are MDHEN and SYDVKM. The CDR3 length is 13 residues. CDR3 DNA: TGTGCCAGCAGTTTAGATTATGCGGGAAAGATAACCTTT. It yields the protein CASSLDYAGKITF.

This chain links TRBV5-1 with TRBJ2-3; 12 positions agree with TRBD2. Germline trimming cut 5 bases from V and 8 bases from J; bases unmatched to any gene: 12. Germline assignment: CDR1 SGHRS and CDR2 YFSETQ. This CDR3 contains 16 residues. Here the CDR3 reads CASSGVTSGGAGTQYF. The CDR3 nucleotides are TGCGCCAGCAGTGGTGTGACTAGCGGGGGCGCCGGTACGCAGTATTTT.

This clone showed up just once. The chain carries TRBV9 and TRBJ2-7, with TRBD1 as a possible D gene (6 bases). With 2 bases removed from V and 0 bases from J, the gap between germline ends came to 12 bases. The germline CDR1 and CDR2 sequences are SGDLS and YYNGEE. CDR3 length: 15 residues. The CDR3 reads CASSVGLGGSYEQYF. The CDR3 DNA reads TGTGCCAGCAGCGTGGGCCTAGGGGGCTCCTACGAGCAGTACTTC.

The chain uses TRBV4-1 and TRBJ2-7; 10 bases align to TRBD2. The CDR3 covers 16 residues. Germline trimming cut 0 bases from V and 3 bases from J; bases unmatched to any gene: 5. Germline lookup yields CDR1 MGHRA and CDR2 YSYEKL. Written as DNA, the CDR3 is TGCGCCAGCAGCCAAGAGAAAGCGGGGGGGCTCTACGAGCAGTACTTC. It translates to CASSQEKAGGLYEQYF.

This chain joins TRBV5-1 and TRBJ2-7, with D perhaps TRBD2 (6 bases). The germline V and J ends were trimmed by 0 bases and 5 bases, with 12 bases remaining between them. From germline, CDR1 is SGHRS and CDR2 YFSETQ. This CDR3 is 14 amino acids long. The CDR3 DNA sequence: TGCGCCAGCAGCTTGGGGAGGGAAGAAAACGAGCAGTACTTC. Protein: CASSLGREENEQYF. Based on the CDR3 plus reference TRBV5-1 and TRBJ2-7, the full variable domain is KAGVTQTPRYLIKTRGQQVTLSCSPISGHRSVSWYQQTPGQGLQFLFEYFSETQRNKGNFPGRFSGRQFSNSRSEMNVSTLELGDSALYLCASSLGREENEQYFGPGTRLTVT.

The rearrangement joins TRBV27 to TRBJ2-1; TRBD2 matches 10 bases. With 7 bases clipped from V and 9 bases from J, the junction kept 12 bases outside the gene matches. Germline CDR1 reads MNHEY; CDR2 reads SMNVEV (reference sequence). This CDR3 region has 15 residues. This CDR3 is CASTPLAGVFSEQFF. DNA of the CDR3: TGTGCCAGCACCCCCCTAGCGGGAGTGTTTAGTGAGCAGTTCTTC.

This chain connects TRBV5-4 to TRBJ1-4, with 8 positions matching TRBD1. Trimming took 1 base from V and 8 from J; bases not matched to a gene: 7. Germline V gene lookup returns CDR1 SGHNT and CDR2 YYREEE (reference sequence). The CDR3 runs to 15 residues. The CDR3 bases are TGTGCCAGCAGCTTGCAGGGGGCAGGAGGAGAAAAACTGTTTTTT. As protein: CASSLQGAGGEKLFF.

The V call is TRBV5-4, the J call TRBJ2-5; TRBD2 matches at 10 bases. There are 15 residues in the CDR3. The germline V gene has CDR1 SGHNT and CDR2 YYREEE (reference sequence). The ends lost 3 bases at V and 3 bases at J; junction bases unmatched: 5. The CDR3 here is CASSSRAGGKETQYF. The CDR3 region has the DNA TGTGCCAGCAGCTCCCGAGCGGGAGGGAAAGAGACCCAGTACTTC.

The V call is TRBV28, the J call TRBJ2-3; D is possibly TRBD1 (5 bases). The V end was cut by 3 bases, the J end by 1 base, with 5 bases between. The CDR3 length is 13 residues. Per germline, CDR1 MDHEN and CDR2 SYDVKM. This CDR3 is CASSFRGTDTQYF. The CDR3 bases are TGTGCCAGCAGTTTCAGGGGCACAGATACGCAGTATTTT.

V gene TRBV5-1 combines with J gene TRBJ2-3; D is undetermined. The CDR3 covers 14 residues. V was pared by 4 bases and J by 0 bases, with 9 bases between. Germline CDR1 is SGHRS and CDR2 is YFSETQ. The CDR3 loop is CASSPIISTDTQYF. The CDR3 bases are TGCGCCAGCAGCCCTATAATTAGCACAGATACGCAGTATTTT.

The rearrangement joins TRBV2 to TRBJ2-2; 15 nucleotides align to TRBD2. Germline V gives CDR1 SNHLY, CDR2 FYNNEI. The CDR3 has 15 residues. Trimming cost V 7 bases and J 6 bases; bases outside gene matches: 3. The CDR3 DNA sequence: TGTGCCAGCAATGGACTAGCGGGGGGGCCCGGGGAGCTGTTTTTT. Its protein product is CASNGLAGGPGELFF. The full variable domain, its missing parts supplied by reference TRBV2 and TRBJ2-2, is EPEVTQTPSHQVTQMGQEVILRCVPISNHLYFYWYRQILGQKVEFLVSFYNNEISEKSEIFDDQFSVERPDGSNFTLKIRSTKLEDSAMYFCASNGLAGGPGELFFGEGSRLTVL.